Detailed here is one T cell receptor beta chain. No antigen is known for it. Base quality data are lacking; no much larger clone is found one base away. These data are taken from a study of T-cell memory formation after mild COVID-19 (dated by TCRdb to about 2021). In the study overall: Most TCR sequence clusters were specific to one of the two donors. The cohort was made up of two young adult volunteers, one female and one male, who were previously healthy. T-cell clones expanding and contracting after mild COVID-19 in two donors were tracked by longitudinal TCRalpha and TCRbeta repertoire sequencing. Results and caveats for the whole study, not just this receptor: Contracting CD4+ clones were found mainly in CM and EM memory subsets, while CD8+ clones were enriched in EMRA. Whether the second-wave clones peaking on day 37 were SARS-CoV-2 specific was not confirmed. The detection of some responding clones in pre-infection memory suggests that pre-existing cross-reactive memory T cells joined the SARS-CoV-2 response. Clones that contracted from day 15 to 85 showed balanced CD4/CD8 phenotypes, whereas a second wave of clones that expanded from day 15 to 37 leaned towards CD4+. The study included only a couple of mild cases, and larger cohorts that include severe cases with pre-infection samples were judged to be necessary.

The instrument given in TCRdb is Illumina NovaSeq 6000. TCRalpha and TCRbeta cDNA libraries were built by 5'RACE with constant-segment primers, adding sample barcodes and unique molecular identifiers. Trizol reagent was used to extract RNA from every sample. Library amplification was performed in two PCR steps, and a second sample barcode and Illumina TruSeq adapters were introduced in the second step. Sequencing of libraries was performed on an Illumina NovaSeq with 2 x 150 bp paired-end reads. Under the source paper's analysis protocol: With migec v1.2.7, reads were demultiplexed and then collapsed into UMI-guided consensus sequences. Using mixcr v2.1.11, UMI consensuses were aligned to TRA and TRB V and J templates and then assembled into clonotypes. A clonotype was counted as expanded or contracted only if both edgeR and NoisET called the change significant, with noise models trained on biological replicates. edgeR calls used a false discovery rate-adjusted p below 0.01 and a log2 fold-change threshold of 1. PCA with hierarchical clustering of max-normalized trajectories of the 1000 most abundant clonotypes was used as exploratory dynamics analysis. Each responding clone was given a CD4 or CD8 phenotype based on the CD4+ and CD8+ repertoires, which had been sequenced separately. TCRdb took the public reads, trimmed them with fastp at Q25, ran MiXCR for clone calling and kept in-frame beta chains. Every distinct CDR3 protein forms one entry, paired with its most common genes and DNA. TCRdb, not the original authors, processed these V and J calls. Within this sample are over 500,000 distinct CDR3 sequences, with 17% of them counted one time only. Roughly 7.7% of the sample is held by the ten biggest clonotypes.

Ficoll-Paque density gradient centrifugation was used to isolate PBMCs. This sequence originates from an adult woman who had mild COVID-19 (a few samples of this study predate the infection). The sample titles of this study are shuffled in the database, so cell type and time point are left out; the donor was told from shared clones. Source material: PBMCs or a T cell subset sorted from them (not recorded which).

This receptor carries the CDR3 CASSQITSYGGELFF. The DNA is TGTGCCAGCAGTCAAATAACTAGTTACGGCGGGGAGCTGTTTTTT. The V gene is TRBV27 and the J gene is TRBJ2-2, and TRBD2 may be the D gene, going by 5 matching bases. V gives up 5 bases and J gives up 7 bases, and the segment between their germline ends measures 17 bases. Counted from cysteine to phenylalanine, this CDR3 has 15 amino acids. The retained sequence is limited to the CDR3, 45 bases, with the frame set at the first base. In the germline V gene (reference sequence), CDR1 corresponds to MNHEY and CDR2 to SMNVEV.